The T cell receptor (beta chain) under discussion was sequenced for a study of blood T cells in healthy people across ages. Findings and limits, study-wide: Long-lived and aged donors differed, with more naive CD4+ cells and higher diversity in the long-lived.

This clonotype was picked up one time. Its antigen is still unknown. Through a sample-barcoded 5' primer and a J-beta primer mix, a second PCR was run for about 6 to 12 cycles. From the 5' RACE reads, TCRdb called clonotypes with MiXCR, one entry per CDR3 protein. The sample holds approximately 850,000 distinct CDR3 sequences; about three fifths are singletons and the top ten take roughly 22%. The CDR3 extends over 15 amino acids. Germline lookup yields CDR1 MNHNS and CDR2 SASEGT. The germline V and J ends were trimmed by 3 bases and 4 bases, with 10 bases remaining between them. V usage is TRBV6-1 and J usage is TRBJ2-6, with a possible D match to TRBD1 (6 bases). The sequenced material came from blood. This TCR was recovered from a man aged 25-40 years in good health. The CDR3 region has the DNA TGTGCCAGCAGTGAGGGGGCGCCCGGGGCCAACGTCCTGACTTTC. Translation gives CASSEGAPGANVLTF.